The T cell receptor (beta chain) under discussion was sequenced for a study of blood T cell repertoires in COVID-19. Across the whole study: Samples of COVID-19 (acute and convalescent) were obtained from the United States, Italy and Spain.

Unmatched junction bases numbered 9, after V lost 5 bases and J lost 0 bases. The CDR3 consists of 19 residues. Germline CDR1 is MNHNY and CDR2 is SVGAGI (reference sequence). Donors were grouped by their self-reported clinical history. Repertoires were generated with immunoSEQ multiplex PCR, while TCRdb's copy carries only in-frame clones and drops some. Seen here are hundreds of thousands of clones, roughly 90% observed once, and the top ten hold roughly 1.9%. The receptor comes from a middle-aged woman with acute COVID-19. This rearrangement joins TRBV6-6 to TRBJ2-3; TRBD2 aligns across 15 bases. Sequences were obtained from PBMCs or T cells enriched from blood (not recorded which). The CDR3 sequence is CASSPGTSGGLRSTDTQYF. The CDR3 bases are TGTGCCAGCAGTCCCGGGACTAGCGGGGGGCTCCGTAGCACAGATACGCAGTATTTT.